The clone carrying this TCR beta chain was seen only a few times. Its target is unknown. The entry originates in a study of T-cell memory formation after mild COVID-19. The germline V gene encodes CDR1 SGHTA and CDR2 FQGNSA. The J segment lost 8 bases and the V segment lost 4 bases, leaving 5 bases of the junction unmatched. The CDR3 is 14 amino acids. Constant-segment primers and 5'RACE yielded cDNA libraries for TCR alpha and TCR beta, each carrying sample barcodes and UMIs. Each CDR3 protein gets one entry after TCRdb re-called the 5' RACE reads with MiXCR. The profile shows roughly 190,000 distinct CDR3 sequences, around 25% of them singletons. Study observations and caveats: That cross-reactive memory joined was suggested by some responding clones appearing in pre-infection memory.

This sequence originates from an adult woman who had mild COVID-19 (a few samples of this study predate the infection). Cell type and time point are not known. The sample comprised PBMCs or a T cell subset sorted from them (not recorded which). The rearrangement uses TRBV7-2 and TRBJ1-4, with 9 bases matching TRBD1. The CDR3 DNA follows: TGTGCCAGCAGCTCGGACAGGGGTGACGAAAAACTGTTTTTT. This encodes CASSSDRGDEKLFF.